This TCR beta chain was sequenced for a study of cytotoxic CD8 clonotypes in ibrutinib-treated CLL. In the study overall: A mean of around 250,000 productive templates and approximately 90,000 productive rearrangements was obtained per sample.

CDR1 is SSHAT, CDR2 FNYEAQ, per germline (reference sequence). The CDR3 length is 18 residues. Findings and limits, study-wide: Age-matched healthy donor levels were exceeded by baseline clonality, which tracked circulating CD8+ T-cell counts. Clonality increased at ibrutinib response, then returned toward baseline at progression. There were few public clonotypes, and on treatment they contracted or stayed stable.

Libraries were prepared by immunoSEQ multiplex PCR; TCRdb keeps only in-frame clonotypes and omits some of them. Among more than 15,000 clones listed, 65% to 70% were seen once. Details on this clone: What it recognizes is unknown. One end of the junction is discordant with germline, which a read error may explain.

This rearrangement joins TRBV7-7 to TRBJ2-3, with 8 bases lining up with TRBD2. Sequencing was performed on PBMCs, taken before ibrutinib treatment. The receptor's source is a human donor with chronic lymphocytic leukemia. This CDR3 reads CASSLGGGVSGATDTQYF. Written as DNA, the CDR3 is TGTGCTAGCAGCTTAGGTGGTGGAGTTAGCGGGGCCACAGATACGCAGTATTTT.